This TCR beta chain came from a study of cytomegalovirus exposure and HLA in healthy donors. The study, taken as a whole, reports: A missense DCLRE1C variant was associated with V- and J-gene trimming of TCR beta chains in a later analysis, and an independent cohort replicated the association. The study designated 150 to 200 TCR beta chains cytomegalovirus-associated.

V lost 4 bases and J lost 3; bases outside the gene matches: 9. Germline V lookup: CDR1 SGDLS, CDR2 YYNGEE. This CDR3 comprises 15 residues. 60 Vbeta and 13 Jbeta primers were used in PCR. Libraries were prepared by immunoSEQ multiplex PCR; TCRdb keeps only in-frame clonotypes and omits some of them. This table has about 65,000 clones, about 82% appearing once. This clone showed up just a few times. What it recognizes is unknown. The chain recombines TRBV9 with TRBJ2-7; TRBD1 matches at 8 bases. This sequence was found in a woman in her thirties in good health and CMV-seronegative. Sequencing input: PBMCs. CDR3 DNA sequence: TGTGCCAGCAGCCCACAGGGGGTACCTGTCTACGAGCAGTACTTC. Protein product: CASSPQGVPVYEQYF.